The clone carrying this T cell receptor beta chain has just a few counts. Relative to the germline gene, one junction end is altered; a read error may explain this. This sample stems from a study of T cells after yellow fever vaccination. The CDR3 is 17 residues long. Germline V gene lookup returns CDR1 SSHAT and CDR2 FNYEAQ (reference sequence). Using its own MiXCR run on the 5' RACE reads, TCRdb lists one record per CDR3 protein. Of about 320,000 distinct CDR3 sequences in the sample, roughly 10% were seen once. The chain carries TRBV7-7 and TRBJ1-1; 7 nucleotides line up with TRBD1. The receptor was derived from a man aged 18 to 29 who received the YFV17D yellow fever vaccine. This sample comprised CD4+ T cells sorted from PBMCs, obtained 45 days after the yellow fever booster vaccination. In DNA, the CDR3 is TGTGCTAGCAGCTTTAGACAGGGAGGAACGGTGAGCACTGAAGCTTTCTTT. Its protein is CASSFRQGGTVSTEAFF.